The 32 T cell receptor beta chains given below trace back to one sample, sequenced in a study of T cell responses to AZD1222 COVID-19 vaccine. TCRdb keeps only in-frame clones here, not all; method: immunoSEQ multiplex PCR. The sample shows around 180,000 clones, 90% of them seen only once. Sequencing was performed on peripheral blood, taken on day 0 of AZD1222 vaccination. The receptors here all came from an adult in good health.

The rearrangement uses TRBV6-5 and TRBJ1-5; D gene unclear. Germline loops: CDR1 MNHEY, CDR2 SVGAGI. V lost 0 bases to trimming and J lost 6 bases, with 12 bases between them. The CDR3 extends over 15 amino acids. DNA of the CDR3: TGTGCCAGCAGTTACTCTGCGGGAGGCGGTCAGCCCCAGCATTTT. Translating gives CASSYSAGGGQPQHF.

The gene calls are TRBV12-3 or TRBV12-4 and TRBJ1-1; D not resolved. The CDR3 consists of 13 residues. With 1 base removed from V and 5 bases from J, the gap between germline ends came to 8 bases. The CDR3 spells CASSLGSGTEAFF. In nucleotides, the CDR3 is TGTGCCAGCAGTTTAGGCAGTGGGACTGAAGCTTTCTTT.

The J gene is TRBJ2-1, the V gene TRBV7-2, with 7 nucleotides matching TRBD1. Germline V gene lookup returns CDR1 SGHTA and CDR2 FQGNSA. This CDR3 is 15 amino acids long. V shed 2 bases and J 4 bases; nucleotides not matched to a gene: 5. The CDR3 DNA sequence: TGTGCCAGCAGCTTACAGGGACAGAAGTACAATGAGCAGTTCTTC. Its translation: CASSLQGQKYNEQFF.

This sequence joins TRBV5-1 and TRBJ2-5; 11 bases are shared with TRBD2. The CDR3 is 16 amino acids. Unmatched junction bases numbered 14, after V lost 4 bases and J lost 9 bases. Germline-derived CDR1 and CDR2 are SGHRS and YFSETQ. CDR3 sequence: CASSAVAGGRREAQYF. DNA for the CDR3: TGCGCCAGCAGCGCAGTAGCGGGGGGGCGAAGAGAAGCCCAGTACTTC.

V usage is TRBV3-1 (or the pseudogene TRBV3-2) and J usage is TRBJ1-2; possibly TRBD1 for D (6 bases). The CDR3 is 11 residues long. Germline V gene lookup returns CDR1 LGHDT and CDR2 YNNKEL (reference sequence). Trimming shortened V by 10 bases and J by 5 bases, and 11 bases separated the two germline ends. The CDR3 DNA is TGTGCCACAGGGGAACTTTATGGCTACACCTTC. Translating it yields CATGELYGYTF.

The rearrangement joins TRBV27 to TRBJ2-2; D gene uncertain. The ends were cut back, 4 bases at V and 5 bases at J, with 8 bases in the middle. The CDR3 loop spans 13 amino acids. In germline, CDR1 is MNHEY, CDR2 SMNVEV (reference sequence). CDR3 in DNA: TGTGCCAGCAGTTGGAGCATGACCGGGGAGCTGTTTTTT. As protein: CASSWSMTGELFF.

J is TRBJ2-7 and V is TRBV6-2 or TRBV6-3, with 7 bases aligning to TRBD1. The CDR3 sequence is 13 residues long. Germline CDR1 is MNHEY and CDR2 is SVGEGT. V trimming: 5 bases; J trimming: 0 bases; junction bases outside the gene matches: 1. This CDR3 reads CASSGTDSYEQYF. DNA for the CDR3: TGTGCCAGCAGTGGGACAGACTCCTACGAGCAGTACTTC.

The gene calls are TRBV12-3 or TRBV12-4 and TRBJ1-2; no definite D call. Deletions cut 3 bases from V and 2 bases from J, with 7 bases between. The CDR3 is 13 amino acids. The CDR3 spells CASSFVENYGYTF. In DNA form, the CDR3 reads TGTGCCAGCAGTTTTGTTGAAAACTATGGCTACACCTTC.

This sequence joins TRBV5-4 and TRBJ2-5; TRBD2 aligns across 11 bases. This CDR3 has 15 amino acids. CDR1 and CDR2 (germline): SGHNT, YYREEE (reference sequence). The V gene end was trimmed by 5 bases and the J gene end by 2 bases; junction bases not matched to a gene: 5. In nucleotides, the CDR3 is TGTGCCAGCAGTCCCGGACTAGCGGGTCAAGAGACCCAGTACTTC. This translates into CASSPGLAGQETQYF.

The rearrangement links TRBV5-1 to TRBJ1-6; 7 bases agree with TRBD1. The CDR3 length is 16 residues. The germline gives CDR1 SGHRS, CDR2 YFSETQ. The V and J ends lost 4 bases and 10 bases, in that order; junction bases with no gene match: 14. CDR3 bases: TGCGCCAGCAGCCCCGAGGGGGAGGGGGCGAACTCACCCCTCCACTTT. This translates into CASSPEGEGANSPLHF.

V is TRBV2 and J is TRBJ1-2; maybe TRBD1 (6 bases). Trimming stripped 7 bases from V and 4 bases from J, with 13 bases between. This CDR3 region has 13 residues. CDR1 is SNHLY, CDR2 FYNNEI, per germline. CDR3 amino acids: CASTPLGAYGYTF. CDR3 DNA: TGTGCCAGCACCCCCCTGGGGGCCTATGGCTACACCTTC. The full variable domain, completed using reference TRBV2 and TRBJ1-2, is EPEVTQTPSHQVTQMGQEVILRCVPISNHLYFYWYRQILGQKVEFLVSFYNNEISEKSEIFDDQFSVERPDGSNFTLKIRSTKLEDSAMYFCASTPLGAYGYTFGSGTRLTVV.

CDR3 bases: TGTGCCAGCAGCCCCCCGGGTAACTATGGCTACACCTTC. This codes for CASSPPGNYGYTF. The V call is TRBV7-9, the J call TRBJ1-2, with D unresolved. The length of the CDR3 is 13 residues. V was shortened by 5 bases and J by 1 base, with 8 bases between the two germline ends. Per germline, CDR1 SEHNR and CDR2 FQNEAQ (reference sequence). The full variable domain, rest sourced from reference TRBV7-9 and TRBJ1-2, is DTGVSQNPRHKITKRGQNVTFRCDPISEHNRLYWYRQTLGQGPEFLTYFQNEAQLEKSRLLSDRFSAERPKGSFSTLEIQRTEQGDSAMYLCASSPPGNYGYTFGSGTRLTVV.

DNA of the CDR3: TGTGCCAGCAGTGAATCAGTTAGAGCCGGTGGTAGCAATCAGCCCCAGCATTTT. Residues: CASSESVRAGGSNQPQHF. V gene TRBV6-1 combines with J gene TRBJ1-5, with no clear D. V dropped 2 bases and J dropped 0 bases, with 17 bases sitting between them. Germline CDR1 reads MNHNS; CDR2 reads SASEGT. The CDR3 contains 18 residues.

This chain uses TRBV20-1 with TRBJ2-3; 8 bases agree with TRBD1. V lost 3 bases and J lost 1; bases outside the gene matches: 3. Germline lookup yields CDR1 DFQATT and CDR2 SNEGSKA (reference sequence). The CDR3 totals 14 residues. The CDR3, as DNA: TGCAGTGCTAGTGACAGGGGAGGCACAGATACGCAGTATTTT. The encoded protein is CSASDRGGTDTQYF.

A word on this clone: Other DNA sequences from this sample encode an identical CDR3 as well. V and J are TRBV5-1 and TRBJ1-1, with no clear D. Germline values: CDR1 SGHRS, CDR2 YFSETQ. This CDR3 has 13 residues. V dropped 2 bases and J dropped 2 bases, with 7 bases sitting between them. The CDR3 is CASSLRENTEAFF. The CDR3 DNA reads as TGCGCCAGCAGCTTACGTGAAAACACTGAAGCTTTCTTT.

As to this clone: This sample includes further DNA sequences coding for the same CDR3. The rearrangement links TRBV9 to TRBJ1-5; D remains unclear. Trimming took 2 bases from V and 4 from J, leaving 7 bases between them. The germline V gene encodes CDR1 SGDLS and CDR2 YYNGEE. The CDR3 runs to 13 residues. The CDR3 here is CASSVDGNQPQHF. In DNA, the CDR3 is TGTGCCAGCAGCGTGGACGGAAATCAGCCCCAGCATTTT.

This rearrangement joins TRBV11-3 to TRBJ2-7; 14 bases are a match to TRBD2. With V trimmed by 5 bases and J by 1 base, 7 bases remained unmatched. Germline values: CDR1 SGHNT, CDR2 YENEEA. The CDR3 extends over 17 amino acids. The CDR3 region is CASSPGLAGARSYEQYF. The CDR3 DNA sequence: TGTGCCAGCAGCCCGGGACTAGCGGGGGCCAGATCCTACGAGCAGTACTTC.

A single count supports this clone. The CDR3 DNA reads as TGTGCCAGCTCACCTCCTTGGACAGGGGGTAGCTATGGCTACACCTTC. This sequence encodes CASSPPWTGGSYGYTF. The chain joins TRBV18 to TRBJ1-2, with TRBD1 matching 10 bases. The V and J ends lost 3 bases and 4 bases, in that order; junction bases with no gene match: 8. The CDR3 contains 16 residues. Germline CDR1 is KGHSH and CDR2 is LQKENI.

The chain couples TRBV9 to TRBJ2-7; TRBD2 might be the D (5 bases). Trimming left V 0 bases short and J 2 bases short, with 12 bases between. The germline CDR1 and CDR2 sequences are SGDLS and YYNGEE. There are 15 residues in the CDR3. CDR3 protein: CASSVGLDSTYEQYF. The CDR3 DNA follows: TGTGCCAGCAGCGTAGGCCTGGACTCCACCTACGAGCAGTACTTC.

The chain carries TRBV19 and TRBJ2-2; TRBD2 aligns across 7 bases. The CDR3 loop spans 15 amino acids. Germline CDR1 reads LNHDA; CDR2 reads SQIVND (reference sequence). Germline trimming cut 6 bases from V and 2 bases from J; bases unmatched to any gene: 6. This chain's CDR3 is CASRRPGLNTGELFF. In nucleotides, the CDR3 is TGTGCCAGTAGGCGACCGGGACTAAACACCGGGGAGCTGTTTTTT. Complete variable domain (other parts from reference TRBV19 and TRBJ2-2): DGGITQSPKYLFRKEGQNVTLSCEQNLNHDAMYWYRQDPGQGLRLIYYSQIVNDFQKGDIAEGYSVSREKKESFPLTVTSAQKNPTAFYLCASRRPGLNTGELFFGEGSRLTVL.

The count of this clone is one. J is TRBJ1-5 and V is TRBV27, with 8 bases lining up with TRBD1. This CDR3 is 13 amino acids long. Trimming removed 11 bases from V and 3 bases from J; junction bases left unmatched: 6. Looked up from germline, CDR1 is MNHEY and CDR2 is SMNVEV (reference sequence). The CDR3 is CAAGTGNNQPQHF. The DNA for the CDR3 is TGTGCCGCAGGGACAGGAAACAATCAGCCCCAGCATTTT.

The DNA of the CDR3 is TGTGCCAGCAGCCCTCAGGAGACCCAGTACTTC. As protein: CASSPQETQYF. The rearrangement links TRBV7-9 to TRBJ2-5; D not resolved. This CDR3 spans 11 amino acids. The germline V and J ends were trimmed by 5 bases and 5 bases, with 6 bases remaining between them. The germline V gene encodes CDR1 SEHNR and CDR2 FQNEAQ (reference sequence).

The rearrangement uses TRBV12-3 or TRBV12-4 and TRBJ2-1; a possible D gene is TRBD2 (6 bases). The CDR3 contains 12 residues. V was shortened by 3 bases and J by 8 bases, with 8 bases between the two germline ends. CDR3 nucleotides: TGTGCCAGCAGTTTGCGGGGATATGAGCAGTTCTTC. Its translation: CASSLRGYEQFF.

This chain joins TRBV9 and TRBJ2-7; the D call may be TRBD1 or TRBD2 (6 bases each). The CDR3 is 14 amino acids. V dropped 5 bases and J dropped 3 bases, with 15 bases sitting between them. Per the germline V gene, CDR1 is SGDLS and CDR2 is YYNGEE. The CDR3 bases are TGTGCCAGCAGGCGGGTCGGAGGGGGCTACGAGCAGTACTTC. Encoded protein: CASRRVGGGYEQYF.

This sequence joins TRBV7-9 and TRBJ2-5; no definite D call. Germline V gene data show CDR1 as SEHNR and CDR2 as FQNEAQ (reference sequence). The CDR3 consists of 12 residues. V lost 4 bases to trimming and J lost 4 bases, with 7 bases between them. The CDR3 nucleotides are TGTGCCAGCAGCTCCGGCCGAGAGACCCAGTACTTC. This gives the protein CASSSGRETQYF.

The chain employs TRBV30 and TRBJ1-2; 9 bases fit TRBD1. Trimming cost V 5 bases and J 11 bases; bases outside gene matches: 18. Looked up from germline, CDR1 is GTSNPN and CDR2 is SVGIG (reference sequence). The CDR3 extends over 15 amino acids. The CDR3 DNA reads as TGTGCCTGGGGCTCCCTGCGTCCGGGACAGGGTTATTACACCTTC. Its protein is CAWGSLRPGQGYYTF. The whole variable domain, filled in from reference TRBV30 and TRBJ1-2, reads SQTIHQWPATLVQPVGSPLSLECTVEGTSNPNLYWYRQAAGRGLQLLFYSVGIGQISSEVPQNLSASRPQDRQFILSSKKLLLSDSGFYLCAWGSLRPGQGYYTFGSGTRLTVV.

The rearrangement links TRBV5-6 to TRBJ1-2; TRBD1 aligns across 8 bases. Germline V lookup: CDR1 SGHDT, CDR2 YYEEEE. The trim removed 6 bases at V and 4 bases at J, leaving 8 bases unmatched. The CDR3 length is 14 residues. This CDR3 is CASTLRQGAYGYTF. The CDR3 DNA follows: TGTGCCAGCACTCTAAGGCAGGGGGCCTATGGCTACACCTTC. The whole variable domain, filled in from reference TRBV5-6 and TRBJ1-2, reads DAGVTQSPTHLIKTRGQQVTLRCSPKSGHDTVSWYQQALGQGPQFIFQYYEEEERQRGNFPDRFSGHQFPNYSSELNVNALLLGDSALYLCASTLRQGAYGYTFGSGTRLTVV.

The chain employs TRBV7-2 and TRBJ1-1; D is ambiguous. Germline CDR1 SGHTA, CDR2 FQGNSA. This CDR3 region has 15 residues. V gave up 1 base and J gave up 0 bases, with 9 bases separating them. The CDR3 DNA reads as TGTGCCAGCAGCTTAGTCTTCGGTCTGAACACTGAAGCTTTCTTT. As protein: CASSLVFGLNTEAFF.

The chain combines TRBV9 with TRBJ1-2, with D possibly matching TRBD1 (5 bases). The CDR3 is made up of 14 amino acids. Trimming removed 0 bases from V and 3 bases from J, with 9 bases in between. The germline V gene has CDR1 SGDLS and CDR2 YYNGEE. The CDR3 sequence is CASSVGPGDYGYTF. CDR3 DNA: TGTGCCAGCAGCGTAGGGCCGGGGGACTATGGCTACACCTTC.

The chain combines TRBV7-9 with TRBJ1-2; possible D gene TRBD1, 6 bases. The germline gives CDR1 SEHNR, CDR2 FQNEAQ (reference sequence). V was pared by 5 bases and J by 8 bases, with 21 bases between. The CDR3 is 15 residues long. This chain's CDR3 is CASSPSRRGDNGYTF. The CDR3 nucleotides read TGTGCCAGCAGCCCTTCGCGAAGGGGGGATAACGGCTACACCTTC.

The chain is built from TRBV5-1 and TRBJ2-3; no definite D call. Germline CDR1 SGHRS, CDR2 YFSETQ. V lost 3 bases to trimming and J lost 0 bases, with 17 bases between them. This CDR3 is built from 17 residues. This chain's CDR3 is CASSSFGSPHSTDTQYF. The CDR3 coding sequence is TGCGCCAGCAGCTCCTTCGGTAGCCCCCATAGCACAGATACGCAGTATTTT.

V usage is TRBV5-8 and J usage is TRBJ2-2; 7 bases line up with TRBD1. The V gene end was trimmed by 0 bases and the J gene end by 2 bases; junction bases not matched to a gene: 4. CDR1 SGHTS and CDR2 YDEGEE come from the germline V gene. CDR3 length equals 16 residues. The DNA for the CDR3 is TGTGCCAGCAGCTTGGGAGGGACAGCTAACACCGGGGAGCTGTTTTTT. This translates into CASSLGGTANTGELFF. The variable domain in full, with the rest retrieved from reference TRBV5-8 and TRBJ2-2, is EAGVTQSPTHLIKTRGQQATLRCSPISGHTSVYWYQQALGLGLQFLLWYDEGEERNRGNFPPRFSGRQFPNYSSELNVNALELEDSALYLCASSLGGTANTGELFFGEGSRLTVL.